The text below deals with one TCR beta chain. This sample is drawn from a study of blood T cell repertoires in COVID-19. Produced via immunoSEQ multiplex PCR; TCRdb's table is partial and in-frame only. The sample has about 130,000 clones, roughly 77% seen once. The source is a woman aged 70-85 years with COVID-19, enrolled during active disease. The sample comprised peripheral blood.

The CDR3 loop reads CASSYINLREDGYTF. As DNA, the CDR3 is TGTGCCAGCAGCTATATAAACCTCCGGGAGGATGGCTACACCTTC. The chain uses TRBV7-9 and TRBJ1-2; D remains unclear. V lost 4 bases to trimming and J lost 6 bases, with 18 bases between them. Germline V gives CDR1 SEHNR, CDR2 FQNEAQ (reference sequence). This CDR3 has 15 residues.